Sequencing of this T cell receptor beta chain was carried out in a study of T cells after somatic rescue of genetic block. TCRdb keeps only in-frame clones here, not all; method: immunoSEQ multiplex PCR. The sample contains approximately 70,000 clones, roughly 93% of which appear only once. The CDR3 contains 16 residues. The germline gives CDR1 KGHSH, CDR2 LQKENI. V shed 6 bases, J shed 0 bases, and the junction held 7 bases outside the gene matches. The TCR comes from a man under 40. This chain connects TRBV18 to TRBJ2-2; 7 bases line up with TRBD2. Sequencing was carried out using peripheral blood mononuclear cells (PBMCs). The CDR3 coding sequence is TGTGCCAGCTCCGCTGTAGCGGGTGCGAACACCGGGGAGCTGTTTTTT. This translates into CASSAVAGANTGELFF.